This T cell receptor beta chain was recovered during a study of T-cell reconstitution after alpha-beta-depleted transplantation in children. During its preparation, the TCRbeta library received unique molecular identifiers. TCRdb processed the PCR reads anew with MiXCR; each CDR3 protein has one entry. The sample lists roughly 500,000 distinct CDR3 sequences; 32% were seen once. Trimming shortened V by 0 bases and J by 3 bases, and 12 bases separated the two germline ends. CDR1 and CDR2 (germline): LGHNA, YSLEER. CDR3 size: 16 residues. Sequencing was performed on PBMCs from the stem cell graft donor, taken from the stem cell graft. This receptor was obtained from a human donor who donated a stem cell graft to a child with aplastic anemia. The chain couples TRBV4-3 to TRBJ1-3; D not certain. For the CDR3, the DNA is TGCGCCAGCAGCCAAGAAGACTACGCGGGTGGAAACACCATATATTTT. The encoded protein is CASSQEDYAGGNTIYF.